This TCR beta chain was captured by sequencing in a study of control samples from healthy donors and cancer patients. Produced via immunoSEQ multiplex PCR; TCRdb's table is partial and in-frame only. The data contain roughly 400,000 clones, over 75% of them singletons. This sequence originates from a man aged 35-49 years with head and neck cancer. Sequencing input: PBMCs.

The CDR3 region has the DNA TGTGCCAGCAGTGAGCAAGGACAGGGAGAATGGGAAAAACTGTTTTTT. Its protein is CASSEQGQGEWEKLFF. The V gene is TRBV2, the J gene TRBJ1-4; TRBD1 matches at 8 bases. The CDR3 runs to 16 residues. With V trimmed by 3 bases and J by 8 bases, 11 bases remained unmatched. Germline loops: CDR1 SNHLY, CDR2 FYNNEI. The full variable domain, its missing parts supplied by reference TRBV2 and TRBJ1-4, is EPEVTQTPSHQVTQMGQEVILRCVPISNHLYFYWYRQILGQKVEFLVSFYNNEISEKSEIFDDQFSVERPDGSNFTLKIRSTKLEDSAMYFCASSEQGQGEWEKLFFGSGTQLSVL.